This TCR beta chain is drawn from a study of cytomegalovirus exposure and HLA in healthy donors. The PCR made use of 60 Vbeta and 13 Jbeta primers. The table came from immunoSEQ multiplex PCR; TCRdb's copy has only in-frame clones and leaves some out. This sample has some 110,000 clones, with under 85% found just once. Comment on this clone: Its antigen is not identified.

General study results and limits: HLA alleles showed associations with around 15,000 TCR beta sequences in a later analysis, at a 0.05 false discovery rate.

The receptor's source is a woman aged 35 to 49 in good health and CMV-seropositive. The sequenced sample was PBMCs.

CDR3 sequence (DNA): TGTGCCTGGAGTCCAGCTAGCGGAGGGGCCTACGAGCAGTACTTC. It translates to CAWSPASGGAYEQYF. V usage is TRBV30 and J usage is TRBJ2-7; 7 nucleotides align to TRBD2. V lost 2 bases to trimming and J lost 2 bases; unmatched junction nucleotides: 9. This CDR3 comprises 15 residues. The germline CDR1 and CDR2 sequences are GTSNPN and SVGIG (reference sequence).